The rows below give T cell receptor beta chains drawn from one sample of a study of vaccination and CD4 T cells after COVID-19. TCRdb independently ran MiXCR on the PCR reads; one entry per CDR3 protein. This table holds more than 20,000 distinct CDR3 sequences, under 55% found once. These receptors have no identified antigens. Sample: CD4+ T cells from blood, cultured in vitro. The receptors derive from a human donor who had recovered from COVID-19. CDR3s include the opening cysteine and the closing phenylalanine or tryptophan. The D gene is left open where the match is weak. Rows give clone size only sometimes, using once, few, many, or a class for an expanded clone.

d_call: TRBD2
clone_size: few
j_call: TRBJ2-3
v_call: TRBV20-1
cdr3_nt: TGCAGTGCTAGAGCGGGGGGGCCCACAGATACGCAGTATTTT
cdr3_aa: CSARAGGPTDTQYF

d_call: TRBD1
clone_size: few
j_call: TRBJ1-2
v_call: TRBV28
cdr3_nt: TGTGCCAGCAGTTTAGGAGGGGACAGGGGCTATAGTGGCTACACCTTC
cdr3_aa: CASSLGGDRGYSGYTF

d_call: NA
clone_size: NA
j_call: TRBJ2-6
v_call: TRBV5-1
cdr3_nt: TGCGCCAGCAGCTTGGACATGTATGACTCTGGGGCCAACGTCCTGACTTTC
cdr3_aa: CASSLDMYDSGANVLTF

d_call: TRBD2
clone_size: NA
j_call: TRBJ2-7
v_call: TRBV24-1
cdr3_nt: TGTGCCACCAGTGATCCGGGGGGCTACGAGCAGTACTTC
cdr3_aa: CATSDPGGYEQYF

d_call: NA
clone_size: NA
j_call: TRBJ2-6
v_call: TRBV6-4
cdr3_nt: TGTGCCAGCAGTGATACGACCGCTGGGGCCAACGTCCTGACTTTC
cdr3_aa: CASSDTTAGANVLTF

d_call: NA
clone_size: few
j_call: TRBJ1-2
v_call: TRBV27
cdr3_nt: TGTGCCAGCGGTATAAGAACAGGCGATGGACTGAGAGGCTACACCTTC
cdr3_aa: CASGIRTGDGLRGYTF

d_call: NA
clone_size: NA
j_call: TRBJ2-1
v_call: TRBV29-1
cdr3_nt: TGCAGCGTTGCCTACAATGAGCAGTTCTTC
cdr3_aa: CSVAYNEQFF

d_call: NA
clone_size: NA
j_call: TRBJ1-5
v_call: TRBV28
cdr3_nt: TGTGCCAGCACCCCGGGAGGGAGGGCTCGTCAGCCCCAGCATTTT
cdr3_aa: CASTPGGRARQPQHF

d_call: TRBD1
clone_size: NA
j_call: TRBJ2-7
v_call: TRBV28
cdr3_nt: TGTGCCAGCATTGGACAGGGTGGCGAGCAGTACTTC
cdr3_aa: CASIGQGGEQYF

d_call: TRBD1
clone_size: NA
j_call: TRBJ2-1
v_call: TRBV20-1
cdr3_nt: TGCAGTGTCATGGGACAGGGGGCTATTAGCGGGAGGAGGCATGAGCAGTTCTTC
cdr3_aa: CSVMGQGAISGRRHEQFF

d_call: NA
clone_size: NA
j_call: TRBJ2-7
v_call: TRBV28
cdr3_nt: TGTGCCAGCAGTTTGGTGGTGGGGAGCTCCTACGAGCAGTACTTC
cdr3_aa: CASSLVVGSSYEQYF

d_call: NA
clone_size: NA
j_call: TRBJ1-2
v_call: TRBV5-4
cdr3_nt: TGTGCCAGCAGCTTGGCCGAAGACCTGCCGCCCTTCCTCTATGGCTACACCTTC
cdr3_aa: CASSLAEDLPPFLYGYTF

d_call: NA
clone_size: NA
j_call: TRBJ2-7
v_call: TRBV5-8
cdr3_nt: TGTGCCAGCAGCTTGATCCCAGCGGCGGGCGAGCAGTACTTC
cdr3_aa: CASSLIPAAGEQYF

d_call: NA
clone_size: few
j_call: TRBJ1-2
v_call: TRBV7-2
cdr3_nt: TGTGCCAGCAGCTTGGGGGCCCGCTATGGCTACACCTTC
cdr3_aa: CASSLGARYGYTF

d_call: NA
clone_size: NA
j_call: TRBJ2-3
v_call: TRBV19
cdr3_nt: TGTGCCAGTACCTTACGGGGGCTAACAGATACGCAGTATTTT
cdr3_aa: CASTLRGLTDTQYF

d_call: NA
clone_size: NA
j_call: TRBJ1-2
v_call: TRBV6-2/TRBV6-3
cdr3_nt: TGTGCCAGCCTTCAGGGGACCTATGGCTACACCTTC
cdr3_aa: CASLQGTYGYTF

d_call: TRBD2
clone_size: NA
j_call: TRBJ2-1
v_call: TRBV6-5
cdr3_nt: TGTGCCAGCAGTTACAGAAGCGGGGGTTACAATGAGCAGTTCTTC
cdr3_aa: CASSYRSGGYNEQFF

d_call: NA
clone_size: NA
j_call: TRBJ2-2
v_call: TRBV19
cdr3_nt: TGTGCCAGTAGTCAGGGACTTACGAACACCGGGGAGCTGTTTTTT
cdr3_aa: CASSQGLTNTGELFF

d_call: TRBD1
clone_size: NA
j_call: TRBJ1-2
v_call: TRBV7-2
cdr3_nt: TGTGCCAGCAGCTTAGTTAGACAGGGGGATGGCTACACCTTC
cdr3_aa: CASSLVRQGDGYTF

d_call: TRBD1
clone_size: few
j_call: TRBJ1-1
v_call: TRBV20-1
cdr3_nt: TGCAGTGCTAGACAGACAGGGTTAAGAGTCATCGCTGAAGCTTTCTTT
cdr3_aa: CSARQTGLRVIAEAFF

d_call: NA
clone_size: NA
j_call: TRBJ2-1
v_call: TRBV5-6
cdr3_nt: TGTGCCAGCAGCTCGCTACTACAGGGTCTGGTACGCGAGCAGTTCTTC
cdr3_aa: CASSSLLQGLVREQFF

d_call: NA
clone_size: NA
j_call: TRBJ2-1
v_call: TRBV20-1
cdr3_nt: TGCAGTGCTAGAGACTCTTCGGGGGACAATGAGCAGTTCTTC
cdr3_aa: CSARDSSGDNEQFF

d_call: TRBD1
clone_size: NA
j_call: TRBJ2-6
v_call: TRBV7-9
cdr3_nt: TGTGCCAGCAGCCGGAAAAAGCCGGGACAGGGTCCCTCTGGGGCCAACGTCCTGACTTTC
cdr3_aa: CASSRKKPGQGPSGANVLTF

d_call: NA
clone_size: NA
j_call: TRBJ2-7
v_call: TRBV14
cdr3_nt: TGTGCCAGCAGCCCCCTTTACCAGGGTGTCCAGTACTTC
cdr3_aa: CASSPLYQGVQYF

d_call: NA
clone_size: NA
j_call: TRBJ2-7
v_call: TRBV12-3/TRBV12-4
cdr3_nt: TGTGCCAGCAGCCCCCCCTACGAGCAGTACTTC
cdr3_aa: CASSPPYEQYF

d_call: TRBD1
clone_size: NA
j_call: TRBJ1-5
v_call: TRBV20-1
cdr3_nt: TGCAGTGCTAGAGGAGACAGGGCCAACAATCAGCCCCAGCATTTT
cdr3_aa: CSARGDRANNQPQHF

d_call: NA
clone_size: few
j_call: TRBJ2-7
v_call: TRBV6-2/TRBV6-3
cdr3_nt: TGTGCCAGCAGTTACGCCGGGCGCGGCGTCTACGAGCAGTACTTC
cdr3_aa: CASSYAGRGVYEQYF

d_call: NA
clone_size: NA
j_call: TRBJ2-6
v_call: TRBV28
cdr3_nt: TGTGCCAGCAGACGAGTTCGGCGAACTGGGGCCAACGTCCTGACTTTC
cdr3_aa: CASRRVRRTGANVLTF

d_call: NA
clone_size: NA
j_call: TRBJ2-7
v_call: TRBV28
cdr3_nt: TGTGCCAGCAGTTTACAGGCTAAGCAGTACTTC
cdr3_aa: CASSLQAKQYF

d_call: NA
clone_size: NA
j_call: TRBJ2-5
v_call: TRBV2
cdr3_nt: TGTGCGAGTCTAGAGAGGGGATCCAAGGGGGAGACCCAGTACTTC
cdr3_aa: CASLERGSKGETQYF

d_call: NA
clone_size: NA
j_call: TRBJ1-5
v_call: TRBV7-9
cdr3_nt: TGTGCCAGCAGCTTAGGTGGTACGCAGCCCCAGCATTTT
cdr3_aa: CASSLGGTQPQHF

d_call: NA
clone_size: few
j_call: TRBJ1-2
v_call: TRBV20-1
cdr3_nt: TGCAGTGCTAGAGATGGCAGGTTCTACGGCTACACCTTC
cdr3_aa: CSARDGRFYGYTF

d_call: NA
clone_size: few
j_call: TRBJ1-6
v_call: TRBV6-5
cdr3_nt: TGTGCCAGCAGTTACGACAAAGGACCGGGGCCAAGCTCCTATAATTCACCCCTCCACTTT
cdr3_aa: CASSYDKGPGPSSYNSPLHF

d_call: NA
clone_size: NA
j_call: TRBJ2-7
v_call: TRBV11-2
cdr3_nt: TGTGCCAGCAGCTCGGCCCACGAGCAGTACTTC
cdr3_aa: CASSSAHEQYF

d_call: NA
clone_size: NA
j_call: TRBJ2-1
v_call: TRBV6-1
cdr3_nt: TGTGCCAGTGCGACAGGCAATGAGCAGTTCTTC
cdr3_aa: CASATGNEQFF

d_call: TRBD1
clone_size: few
j_call: TRBJ2-3
v_call: TRBV6-5
cdr3_nt: TGTGCCAGCAGTTTCGGGACAGGGGGCACAGATACGCAGTATTTT
cdr3_aa: CASSFGTGGTDTQYF

d_call: NA
clone_size: NA
j_call: TRBJ1-2
v_call: TRBV12-2
cdr3_nt: TGTGCAAGTCACCTCCCCCTTGGGGAATTAGGGGCCGGCTATGGCTACACCTTC
cdr3_aa: CASHLPLGELGAGYGYTF

d_call: NA
clone_size: NA
j_call: TRBJ2-7
v_call: TRBV27
cdr3_nt: TGTGCCAGCAGCCCGACACCGAGAGCCTACGAGCAGTACTTC
cdr3_aa: CASSPTPRAYEQYF

d_call: NA
clone_size: once
j_call: TRBJ2-7
v_call: TRBV5-5
cdr3_nt: TGTGCCAGCAGCCAATACGGCTCCTACGAGCAGTACTTC
cdr3_aa: CASSQYGSYEQYF

d_call: NA
clone_size: NA
j_call: TRBJ1-6
v_call: TRBV2
cdr3_nt: TGTGCCAGCAGGACAGTGGGAAATTCACCCCTCCACTTT
cdr3_aa: CASRTVGNSPLHF

d_call: TRBD2
clone_size: NA
j_call: TRBJ2-7
v_call: TRBV28
cdr3_nt: TGTGCCAGCAGTTCACCCTCCCCGGTAGCGGGTCTCTACGAGCAGTACTTC
cdr3_aa: CASSSPSPVAGLYEQYF